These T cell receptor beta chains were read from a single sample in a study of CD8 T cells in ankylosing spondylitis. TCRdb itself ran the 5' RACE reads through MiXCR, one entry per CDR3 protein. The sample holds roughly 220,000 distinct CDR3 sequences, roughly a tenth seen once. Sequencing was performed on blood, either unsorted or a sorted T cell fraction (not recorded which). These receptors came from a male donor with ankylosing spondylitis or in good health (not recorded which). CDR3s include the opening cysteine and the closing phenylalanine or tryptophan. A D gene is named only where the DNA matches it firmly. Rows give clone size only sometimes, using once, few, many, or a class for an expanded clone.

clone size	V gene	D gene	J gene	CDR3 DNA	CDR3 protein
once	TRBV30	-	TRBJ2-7	TGTGCCTGGAACCTGGACAGCTACGAGCAGTACTTC	CAWNLDSYEQYF
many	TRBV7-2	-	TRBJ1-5	TGTGCCAGCAGCTTTCGTGAGTTCGTCGGGTCGGAGGGTCCCCAGCATTTT	CASSFREFVGSEGPQHF
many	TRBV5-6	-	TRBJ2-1	TGTGCCAGCAGCTTGGGTGGTTTAGGGGGGAATGAGCAGTTCTTC	CASSLGGLGGNEQFF
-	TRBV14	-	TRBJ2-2	TGTGCCAGCAGCACTCTGACAGCTACGAACACCGGGGAGCTGTTTTTT	CASSTLTATNTGELFF
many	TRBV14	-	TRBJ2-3	TGTGCCAGCAGCCAAGTGATTGGCAGGGATACGCAGTATTTT	CASSQVIGRDTQYF
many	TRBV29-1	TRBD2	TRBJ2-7	TGCAGCGTTGCGGGCATGACTAGCGGGGGCTCCTTTGACGAGCAGTACTTC	CSVAGMTSGGSFDEQYF
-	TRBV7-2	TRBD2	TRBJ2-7	TGTGCCAGCAGCTTAGTACTAGCGGGGGGAGACGAGCAGTACTTC	CASSLVLAGGDEQYF
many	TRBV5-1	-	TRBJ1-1	TGCGCCAGCAGCTTCAGCTGGACCACTGAAGCTTTCTTT	CASSFSWTTEAFF
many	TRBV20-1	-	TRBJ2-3	TGCAGTGCTAGTTTAAGGGACTGGAGCACAGATACGCAGTATTTT	CSASLRDWSTDTQYF
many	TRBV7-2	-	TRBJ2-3	TGTGCCGGGCGGGACTTAAGCACAGATACGCAGTATTTT	CAGRDLSTDTQYF
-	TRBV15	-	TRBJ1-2	TGTGCCACCAGCAGAGATCTTAGGGCGGGGGGCCATGGCGACACCTTC	CATSRDLRAGGHGDTF
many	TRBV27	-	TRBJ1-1	TGTGCCAGCAGTTCCCTCTGGAGGGCGGGAACTGAAGCTTTCTTT	CASSSLWRAGTEAFF
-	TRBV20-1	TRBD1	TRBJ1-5	TGCAGTGCTGTCGGACAGGGGCCCAATCAGCCCCAGCATTTT	CSAVGQGPNQPQHF
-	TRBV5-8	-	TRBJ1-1	TGTGCCAGCAGCTTGGTGGGGTTTGTCACTGAAGCTTTCTTT	CASSLVGFVTEAFF
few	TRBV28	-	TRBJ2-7	TGTGCCAGCAGTTTTGAGGGGACCCTGGCGTACGAGCAGTACTTC	CASSFEGTLAYEQYF
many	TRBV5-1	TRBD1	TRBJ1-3	TGCGCCAGCAGCATCTACTCGACAGGGAGCTCTGGAAACACCATATATTTT	CASSIYSTGSSGNTIYF
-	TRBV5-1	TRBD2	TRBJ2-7	TGCGCCAGCAGCTCAGCTCTCGGACTAGCGGGCTCCTACGAGCAGTACTTC	CASSSALGLAGSYEQYF
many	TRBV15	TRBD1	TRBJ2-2	TGTGCCACCAGCAGGGGGGACAGCGACACCGGGGAGCTGTTTTTT	CATSRGDSDTGELFF
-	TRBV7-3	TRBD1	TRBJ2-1	TGTGCCAGCAGCCGTGACAGGGGGGCCTACAATGAGCAGTTCTTC	CASSRDRGAYNEQFF
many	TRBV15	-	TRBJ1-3	TGTGCCACCAGCAGAGATCCGGGGTACGGAAACACCATATATTTT	CATSRDPGYGNTIYF
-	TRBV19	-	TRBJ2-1	TGTGCCAGTAGTATGTTTCAGGAGCAGTTCTTC	CASSMFQEQFF
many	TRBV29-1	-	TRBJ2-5	TGCAGCCCTCGCATTGGGGATGCGACCCAGTACTTC	CSPRIGDATQYF
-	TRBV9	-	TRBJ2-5	TGTGCCAGCAGCGTAAATACGCAGCCAGAGACCCAGTACTTC	CASSVNTQPETQYF
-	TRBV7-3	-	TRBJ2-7	TGTGCCAGCAGCTCGCTGGGTAGGGTCGAGCAGTACTTC	CASSSLGRVEQYF
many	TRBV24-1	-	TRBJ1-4	TGTGCCACCAGTGATTCCGACAGACGGGAAAAACTGTTTTTT	CATSDSDRREKLFF
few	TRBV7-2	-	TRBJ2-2	TGTGCCAGCAGCTGGGAAGGGGACACCGGGGAGCTGTTTTTT	CASSWEGDTGELFF
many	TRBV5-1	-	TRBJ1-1	TGCGCCAGCAGCTTCGCCGAGAACACTGAAGCTTTCTTT	CASSFAENTEAFF
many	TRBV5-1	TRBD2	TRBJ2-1	TGCGCCAGCAGCTTGGTGGCTAGCGGGGTCCCCAATGAGCAGTTCTTC	CASSLVASGVPNEQFF
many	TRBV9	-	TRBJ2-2	TGTGCCAGCAGCGTAGTGGGGGCAATGAACACCGGGGAGCTGTTTTTT	CASSVVGAMNTGELFF
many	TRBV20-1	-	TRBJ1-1	TGCAGGCCTCCTTGGGGGACTGAAGCTTTCTTT	CRPPWGTEAFF
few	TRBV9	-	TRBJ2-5	TGTGCCAGCAGCCCCTTTAGGGGGTATCAAGAGACCCAGTACTTC	CASSPFRGYQETQYF
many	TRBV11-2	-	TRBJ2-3	TGTGCCAGCACTCCCCCCCGGCGGCTAGCAATATTCGGTGATACGCAGTATTTT	CASTPPRRLAIFGDTQYF
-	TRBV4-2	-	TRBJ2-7	TGTGCCAGGAGCCCCGGAAGGGGTCCCGAGCAGTACTTC	CARSPGRGPEQYF
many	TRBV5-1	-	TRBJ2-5	TGCGCCAGCAGCTTTTACAGGGAACGGCCGGAGACCCAGTACTTC	CASSFYRERPETQYF
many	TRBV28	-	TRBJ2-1	TGTGCCAGCAGTTTAGGGTTCAATGAGCAGTTCTTC	CASSLGFNEQFF